This T cell receptor (beta chain) was obtained from a study of blood T cell repertoires in COVID-19. This CDR3 region has 15 residues. The V gene end was trimmed by 4 bases and the J gene end by 8 bases; junction bases not matched to a gene: 6. From germline, CDR1 is SGHRS and CDR2 YFSETQ. Clones were sequenced by immunoSEQ multiplex PCR, and TCRdb holds only the in-frame ones, with some missing. The sample includes 220,000 or so clones, around 89% of them seen just once. V is TRBV5-1 and J is TRBJ1-6, with 10 positions matching TRBD1. This receptor was obtained from a woman between 18 and 29 years old in a cohort exposed to, infected with or recovered from COVID-19 (not recorded which). Sequenced: PBMCs or T cells enriched from blood (not recorded which). The CDR3 region is CASSPTGTGDSPLHF. DNA of the CDR3: TGCGCCAGCAGCCCAACCGGGACAGGGGATTCACCCCTCCACTTT. Full variable domain (outside the CDR3, taken from reference TRBV5-1 and TRBJ1-6): KAGVTQTPRYLIKTRGQQVTLSCSPISGHRSVSWYQQTPGQGLQFLFEYFSETQRNKGNFPGRFSGRQFSNSRSEMNVSTLELGDSALYLCASSPTGTGDSPLHFGNGTRLTVT.